This is a list of T cell receptor beta chains from one sample in a study of identical twins. One entry per CDR3 protein, called by TCRdb with MiXCR from the 5' RACE reads. The sample consists of a few hundred thousand distinct CDR3 sequences, 10% to 15% of them appearing once. These sequences were also reported in another study, on yellow fever vaccine responses in identical twins.

What was sequenced was CD8+ T cells sorted from blood. These receptors were collected from a woman in her late teens or twenties in good health. Both conserved end residues are part of each CDR3. The D gene is left open where the match is weak. For some rows the clone size is stated as once, few or many, or as a class when expanded; others skip it.

V gene: TRBV12-3/TRBV12-4
D gene: -
clone size: -
J gene: TRBJ2-3
CDR3 length: 15
CDR3 DNA: TGTGCCAGCAACGGAGACGGGGATAGCACAGATACGCAGTATTTT
CDR3 protein: CASNGDGDSTDTQYF

V gene: TRBV20-1
D gene: -
clone size: -
J gene: TRBJ2-7
CDR3 length: 14
CDR3 DNA: TGCAGTGCTAGTGTAGGGGATTACAACTACGAGCAGTACTTC
CDR3 protein: CSASVGDYNYEQYF

V gene: TRBV13
D gene: -
clone size: -
J gene: TRBJ2-7
CDR3 length: 13
CDR3 DNA: TGTGCCAGCAGCTTACCGGACAGTATAGAGCAGTACTTC
CDR3 protein: CASSLPDSIEQYF

V gene: TRBV19
D gene: -
clone size: -
J gene: TRBJ1-4
CDR3 length: 17
CDR3 DNA: TGTGCCAGTAGAAATCTGGACCGGGGGCGAAAGAATGAAAAACTGTTTTTT
CDR3 protein: CASRNLDRGRKNEKLFF

V gene: TRBV12-3/TRBV12-4
D gene: -
clone size: many
J gene: TRBJ2-1
CDR3 length: 15
CDR3 DNA: TGTGCCAGCAGTTTATATGGGAGCTCCTACAATGAGCAGTTCTTC
CDR3 protein: CASSLYGSSYNEQFF

V gene: TRBV12-3/TRBV12-4
D gene: -
clone size: many
J gene: TRBJ1-2
CDR3 length: 13
CDR3 DNA: TGTGCCAGCACTCCCCTGGGCTTCTATGGCTACACCTTC
CDR3 protein: CASTPLGFYGYTF

V gene: TRBV7-9
D gene: TRBD1
clone size: many
J gene: TRBJ1-2
CDR3 length: 13
CDR3 DNA: TGTGCCAGCAGCTTGGGACAGAACTATGGCTACACCTTC
CDR3 protein: CASSLGQNYGYTF

V gene: TRBV27
D gene: -
clone size: -
J gene: TRBJ1-2
CDR3 length: 13
CDR3 DNA: TGTGCCAGCAGTTTATCCCGGACCTATGGCTACACCTTC
CDR3 protein: CASSLSRTYGYTF

V gene: TRBV4-1
D gene: -
clone size: few
J gene: TRBJ1-1
CDR3 length: 15
CDR3 DNA: TGCGCCAGCAGCCAAGATACAGGCCGGAACACTGAAGCTTTCTTT
CDR3 protein: CASSQDTGRNTEAFF

V gene: TRBV4-1
D gene: -
clone size: few
J gene: TRBJ1-5
CDR3 length: 15
CDR3 DNA: TGCGCCAGCAGCCAAGTTGCGGGGGGCAATCAGCCCCAGCATTTT
CDR3 protein: CASSQVAGGNQPQHF

V gene: TRBV11-2
D gene: TRBD2
clone size: few
J gene: TRBJ2-1
CDR3 length: 21
CDR3 DNA: TGTGCCAGCAGCCCGGGGTCCTGGACTAGCGGGAGCGGGCTTTCCTACAATGAGCAGTTCTTC
CDR3 protein: CASSPGSWTSGSGLSYNEQFF

V gene: TRBV10-3
D gene: -
clone size: -
J gene: TRBJ2-7
CDR3 length: 12
CDR3 DNA: TGTGCCACCACTAGTAATACCTACGAGCAGTACTTC
CDR3 protein: CATTSNTYEQYF

V gene: TRBV4-1
D gene: TRBD1
clone size: few
J gene: TRBJ2-1
CDR3 length: 19
CDR3 DNA: TGCGCCAGCAGCCAAGGGGGCCGGGACAGGGGGTTTGGTCGAGATGAGCAGTTCTTC
CDR3 protein: CASSQGGRDRGFGRDEQFF

V gene: TRBV20-1
D gene: TRBD2
clone size: -
J gene: TRBJ2-5
CDR3 length: 13
CDR3 DNA: TGCAGTGCTAGACCGGGACTAGTTGAGACCCAGTACTTC
CDR3 protein: CSARPGLVETQYF

V gene: TRBV6-5
D gene: -
clone size: few
J gene: TRBJ2-2
CDR3 length: 15
CDR3 DNA: TGTGCCAGCAGTTATCGCGTAGCGGCCACCGGGGAGCTGTTTTTT
CDR3 protein: CASSYRVAATGELFF

V gene: TRBV7-9
D gene: -
clone size: -
J gene: TRBJ2-1
CDR3 length: 15
CDR3 DNA: TGTGCCAGCAGCCAGCCAGGAGGGAGCTACAATGAGCAGTTCTTC
CDR3 protein: CASSQPGGSYNEQFF

V gene: TRBV28
D gene: -
clone size: few
J gene: TRBJ1-2
CDR3 length: 14
CDR3 DNA: TGTGCCAGCAGTTTAGATCGGGGGCTTGATGGCTACACCTTC
CDR3 protein: CASSLDRGLDGYTF

V gene: TRBV20-1
D gene: -
clone size: -
J gene: TRBJ2-3
CDR3 length: 15
CDR3 DNA: TGCAGTGCTAGAGAGGGTGGACAGACAACAGATACGCAGTATTTT
CDR3 protein: CSAREGGQTTDTQYF

V gene: TRBV6-5
D gene: TRBD2
clone size: few
J gene: TRBJ2-7
CDR3 length: 16
CDR3 DNA: TGTGCCAGCAGTTCGAGAGAGACTAGCGACCCCTACGAGCAGTACTTC
CDR3 protein: CASSSRETSDPYEQYF

V gene: TRBV4-2
D gene: TRBD2
clone size: -
J gene: TRBJ2-5
CDR3 length: 16
CDR3 DNA: TGTGCCAGCAGCCCCGGAGTAGCGGGAGGCCCAGAGACCCAGTACTTC
CDR3 protein: CASSPGVAGGPETQYF

V gene: TRBV12-3/TRBV12-4
D gene: -
clone size: -
J gene: TRBJ1-1
CDR3 length: 15
CDR3 DNA: TGTGCCAGCAGTTTCCGGTCGATGTGGGGTGCTGAAGCTTTCTTT
CDR3 protein: CASSFRSMWGAEAFF

V gene: TRBV12-3/TRBV12-4
D gene: -
clone size: few
J gene: TRBJ2-2
CDR3 length: 15
CDR3 DNA: TGTGCCAGCAGCTTACTTGGCGAGAACACCGGGGAGCTGTTTTTT
CDR3 protein: CASSLLGENTGELFF

V gene: TRBV20-1
D gene: TRBD2
clone size: -
J gene: TRBJ2-1
CDR3 length: 17
CDR3 DNA: TGCAGTGCTAGAGAGAGCGGGACCGCCAGCTCCTACAATGAGCAGTTCTTC
CDR3 protein: CSARESGTASSYNEQFF

V gene: TRBV12-3/TRBV12-4
D gene: TRBD2
clone size: few
J gene: TRBJ2-1
CDR3 length: 15
CDR3 DNA: TGTGCCAGCACCCTCGGCGGGGGGGCACACAATGAGCAGTTCTTC
CDR3 protein: CASTLGGGAHNEQFF

V gene: TRBV4-1
D gene: -
clone size: many
J gene: TRBJ2-3
CDR3 length: 19
CDR3 DNA: TGCGCCAGCAGCCAAGAAGGGGGGGCCAAGGGGGCGCTTACAGATACGCAGTATTTT
CDR3 protein: CASSQEGGAKGALTDTQYF

V gene: TRBV15
D gene: -
clone size: -
J gene: TRBJ1-5
CDR3 length: 13
CDR3 DNA: TGTGCCACCAGCAGGGATCAGGGACAGCCCCAGCATTTT
CDR3 protein: CATSRDQGQPQHF

V gene: TRBV4-1
D gene: TRBD2
clone size: few
J gene: TRBJ2-3
CDR3 length: 15
CDR3 DNA: TGCGCCAGCACCCCTCGGCGGGGGGGCTTGGATACGCAGTATTTT
CDR3 protein: CASTPRRGGLDTQYF

V gene: TRBV5-1
D gene: TRBD1
clone size: many
J gene: TRBJ2-1
CDR3 length: 14
CDR3 DNA: TGCGCCAGCAGCCTCTACGGGACAGGGAATGAGCAGTTCTTC
CDR3 protein: CASSLYGTGNEQFF

V gene: TRBV3-1
D gene: -
clone size: few
J gene: TRBJ1-1
CDR3 length: 12
CDR3 DNA: TGTGCCAGCAGCCAAGAAGGGAGTGAAGCTTTCTTT
CDR3 protein: CASSQEGSEAFF

V gene: TRBV6-5
D gene: -
clone size: few
J gene: TRBJ2-1
CDR3 length: 18
CDR3 DNA: TGTGCCAGCAGTTATCGAGGAAGGTTGGGTGGGCCTTACAATGAGCAGTTCTTC
CDR3 protein: CASSYRGRLGGPYNEQFF

V gene: TRBV7-8
D gene: -
clone size: few
J gene: TRBJ2-1
CDR3 length: 15
CDR3 DNA: TGTGCCAGCAGCCAGGGACGGATCACCTACAATGAGCAGTTCTTC
CDR3 protein: CASSQGRITYNEQFF

V gene: TRBV5-1
D gene: -
clone size: -
J gene: TRBJ2-5
CDR3 length: 15
CDR3 DNA: TGCGCCAGCAGCCCCAGGGTGGGGATCCAAGAGACCCAGTACTTC
CDR3 protein: CASSPRVGIQETQYF

V gene: TRBV3-1
D gene: TRBD2
clone size: -
J gene: TRBJ2-3
CDR3 length: 16
CDR3 DNA: TGTGCCAGCAGCCCACTCGGGGGGTCAAGCACAGATACGCAGTATTTT
CDR3 protein: CASSPLGGSSTDTQYF

V gene: TRBV20-1
D gene: -
clone size: few
J gene: TRBJ2-7
CDR3 length: 14
CDR3 DNA: TGCAGTGCTATCAAAACAGGGAGATGGGACGAGCAGTACTTC
CDR3 protein: CSAIKTGRWDEQYF

V gene: TRBV3-1
D gene: -
clone size: few
J gene: TRBJ2-3
CDR3 length: 17
CDR3 DNA: TGTGCCAGCAGCCAAGATTTCAGTACTACTAGCACAGATACGCAGTATTTT
CDR3 protein: CASSQDFSTTSTDTQYF

V gene: TRBV4-1
D gene: -
clone size: -
J gene: TRBJ2-7
CDR3 length: 16
CDR3 DNA: TGCGCCAGCAGCCAAAGCTCCAGAGCTTCCACCTACGAGCAGTACTTC
CDR3 protein: CASSQSSRASTYEQYF

V gene: TRBV7-8
D gene: TRBD2
clone size: -
J gene: TRBJ2-5
CDR3 length: 16
CDR3 DNA: TGTGCCAGCAGCTTAGCGGCGACTAGCGGACAAGAGACCCAGTACTTC
CDR3 protein: CASSLAATSGQETQYF

V gene: TRBV5-1
D gene: -
clone size: -
J gene: TRBJ1-2
CDR3 length: 16
CDR3 DNA: TGCGCCAGCAGCTTGGCTTGGCAGCCAAGGAGGTATGGCTACACCTTC
CDR3 protein: CASSLAWQPRRYGYTF

V gene: TRBV11-2
D gene: TRBD1
clone size: few
J gene: TRBJ2-2
CDR3 length: 17
CDR3 DNA: TGTGCCAGCAGCTTAGTGGGGGACAGGGACGTGACCGGGGAGCTGTTTTTT
CDR3 protein: CASSLVGDRDVTGELFF

V gene: TRBV4-1
D gene: TRBD1
clone size: -
J gene: TRBJ2-1
CDR3 length: 15
CDR3 DNA: TGCGCCAGCAGCCCTACCGGGACAGGGAACAATGAGCAGTTCTTC
CDR3 protein: CASSPTGTGNNEQFF

V gene: TRBV12-3/TRBV12-4
D gene: TRBD1
clone size: many
J gene: TRBJ2-1
CDR3 length: 13
CDR3 DNA: TGTGCCAGCAGTACCCGGACAGGGAATGAGCAGTTCTTC
CDR3 protein: CASSTRTGNEQFF